The clone carrying this T cell receptor (beta chain) was observed at least ten times. Its antigen remains unidentified. The CDR3 contains 15 residues. Germline trimming cut 5 bases from V and 2 bases from J; bases unmatched to any gene: 7. Germline CDR1 reads SGHRS; CDR2 reads YFSETQ. The sample comes from a study of T-cell reconstitution after alpha-beta-depleted transplantation in children. The study, taken as a whole, reports: Roughly two months post-transplant, alpha-beta T cells reportedly originated from several hundred graft clones that had expanded. Newly made T cells mostly supplied T-cell counts and diversity one year after transplant. From surviving recipient T cells and thymic progenitors came the high day-60 TCRbeta diversity observed in some patients.

Preparation of the TCRbeta library used unique molecular identifiers. MiXCR, run by TCRdb on the PCR reads, gives a single entry per CDR3 protein. The data hold hundreds of thousands of distinct CDR3 sequences, with 8% to 11% observed a single time. The source was PBMCs, collected before TCRalphabeta/CD19-depleted stem cell transplant. The chain combines TRBV5-1 with TRBJ2-7; 10 bases fit TRBD1. The clonotype comes from a child younger than 10 with inherited bone marrow failure, due to receive a stem cell transplant. CDR3 in DNA: TGCGCCAGCAGTTTTTCCGGGACAGGGGCCTACGAGCAGTACTTC. Its translation is CASSFSGTGAYEQYF.